This TCR beta chain was sequenced for a study of T cell responses to AZD1222 COVID-19 vaccine. Samples with a second dose at about 4 or about 12 weeks were pooled together. With respect to this clone: No antigen is known for it.

Repertoires were generated with immunoSEQ multiplex PCR, while TCRdb's copy carries only in-frame clones and drops some. Of about 93,000 clones in the sample, 85% to 90% were seen once. With V trimmed by 3 bases and J by 2 bases, 3 bases remained unmatched. Germline V lookup: CDR1 SGHNT, CDR2 YYREEE (reference sequence). This CDR3 is 16 amino acids long. Study-wide points: Females made up more of the donors, who were largely white British, and clonal diversity may have come out too low. Targets within unmutated variant regions were reportedly found for nearly half of spike-specific TCRs.

This specimen consisted of peripheral blood, obtained 28 days after the second AZD1222 dose. This sequence was found in an adult who received the AZD1222 COVID-19 vaccine. The rearrangement joins TRBV5-4 to TRBJ2-3, with 13 bases fitting TRBD2. Written as DNA, the CDR3 is TGTGCCAGCAGCTCCGGACTAGCGGGAGTCACAGATACGCAGTATTTT. Translation gives CASSSGLAGVTDTQYF. Supplemented by reference TRBV5-4 and TRBJ2-3, the full variable domain reads ETGVTQSPTHLIKTRGQQVTLRCSSQSGHNTVSWYQQALGQGPQFIFQYYREEENGRGNFPPRFSGLQFPNYSSELNVNALELDDSALYLCASSSGLAGVTDTQYFGPGTRLTVL.